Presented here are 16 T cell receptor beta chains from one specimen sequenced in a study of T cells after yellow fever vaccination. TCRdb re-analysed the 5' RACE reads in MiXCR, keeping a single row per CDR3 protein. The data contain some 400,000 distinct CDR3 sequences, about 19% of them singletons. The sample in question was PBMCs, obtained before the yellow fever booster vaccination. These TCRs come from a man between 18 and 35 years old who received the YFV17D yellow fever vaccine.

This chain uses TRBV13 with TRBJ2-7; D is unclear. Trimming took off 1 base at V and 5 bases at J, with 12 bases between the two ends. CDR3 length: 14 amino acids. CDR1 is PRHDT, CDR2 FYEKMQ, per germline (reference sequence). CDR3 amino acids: CASSLVIRVDEQYF. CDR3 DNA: TGTGCCAGCAGCTTAGTCATCCGAGTGGACGAGCAGTACTTC.

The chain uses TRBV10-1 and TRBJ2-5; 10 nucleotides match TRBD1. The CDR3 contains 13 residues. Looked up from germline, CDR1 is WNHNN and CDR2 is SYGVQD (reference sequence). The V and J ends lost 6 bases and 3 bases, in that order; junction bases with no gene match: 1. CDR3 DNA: TGCGCCAGCAGGGGGACAGGGGAAGAGACCCAGTACTTC. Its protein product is CASRGTGEETQYF.

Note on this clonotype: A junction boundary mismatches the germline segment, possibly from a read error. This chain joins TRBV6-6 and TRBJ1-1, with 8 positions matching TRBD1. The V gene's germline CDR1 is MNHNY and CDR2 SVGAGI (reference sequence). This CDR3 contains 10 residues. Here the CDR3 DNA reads TGTGCCAGCAGTTACAGGGACAGGACGTTT. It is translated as CASSYRDRTF.

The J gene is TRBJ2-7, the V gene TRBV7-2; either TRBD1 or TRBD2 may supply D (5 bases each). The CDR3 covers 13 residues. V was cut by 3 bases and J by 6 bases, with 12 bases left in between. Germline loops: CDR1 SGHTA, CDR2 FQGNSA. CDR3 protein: CASSFDRGREQYF. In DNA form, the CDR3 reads TGTGCCAGCAGCTTTGACCGGGGCCGCGAGCAGTACTTC.

The CDR3 bases are TGCAGTGCTAGATCTCTAGCGGGGCAAGAGACCCAGTACTTC. This encodes CSARSLAGQETQYF. The genes are TRBV20-1 and TRBJ2-5, with TRBD2 identical over 9 bases. After removal of 2 bases from V and 2 bases from J, the junction contained 3 bases not matched to a gene. CDR1 DFQATT and CDR2 SNEGSKA come from the germline V gene (reference sequence). The CDR3 spans 14 residues.

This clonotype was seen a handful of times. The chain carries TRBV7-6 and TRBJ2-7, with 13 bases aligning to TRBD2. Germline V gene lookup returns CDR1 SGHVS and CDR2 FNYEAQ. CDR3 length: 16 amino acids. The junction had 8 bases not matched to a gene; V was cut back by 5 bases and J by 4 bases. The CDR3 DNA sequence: TGTGCCAGCAGCCCGCGCGGACTAGCGGGAGAATACGAGCAGTACTTC. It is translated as CASSPRGLAGEYEQYF.

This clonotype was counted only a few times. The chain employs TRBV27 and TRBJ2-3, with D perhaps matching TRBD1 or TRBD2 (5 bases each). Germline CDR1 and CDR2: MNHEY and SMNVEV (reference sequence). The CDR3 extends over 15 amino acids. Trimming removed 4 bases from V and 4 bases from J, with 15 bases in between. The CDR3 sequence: CASSSGPEVPDTQYF. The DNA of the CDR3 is TGTGCCAGCAGTTCGGGGCCGGAGGTCCCAGATACGCAGTATTTT.

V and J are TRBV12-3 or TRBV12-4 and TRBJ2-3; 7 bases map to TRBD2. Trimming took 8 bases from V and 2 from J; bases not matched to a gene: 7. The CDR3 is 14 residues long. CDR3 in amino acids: CASGAGEITDTQYF. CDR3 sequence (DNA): TGTGCCAGCGGGGCGGGGGAAATCACAGATACGCAGTATTTT.

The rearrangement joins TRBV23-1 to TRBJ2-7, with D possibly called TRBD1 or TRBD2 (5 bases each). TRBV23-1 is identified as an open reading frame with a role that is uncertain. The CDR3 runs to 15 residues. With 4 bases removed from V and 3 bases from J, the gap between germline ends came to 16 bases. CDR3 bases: TGCGCCAGCAGTCGATACCGGGACGGATACTACGAGCAGTACGTC. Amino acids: CASSRYRDGYYEQYV.

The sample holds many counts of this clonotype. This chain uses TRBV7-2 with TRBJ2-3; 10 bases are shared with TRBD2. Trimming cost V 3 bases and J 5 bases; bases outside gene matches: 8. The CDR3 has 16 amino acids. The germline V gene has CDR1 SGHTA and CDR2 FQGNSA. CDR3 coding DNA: TGTGCCAGCAGCTTTCAGCGGGGGGGTTCAGGAGATACGCAGTATTTT. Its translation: CASSFQRGGSGDTQYF.

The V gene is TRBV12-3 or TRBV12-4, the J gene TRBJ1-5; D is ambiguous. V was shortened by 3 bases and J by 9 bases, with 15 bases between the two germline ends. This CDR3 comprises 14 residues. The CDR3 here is CASSLRPVDPPQHF. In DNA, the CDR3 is TGTGCCAGCAGTTTGAGGCCGGTCGATCCGCCCCAGCATTTT.

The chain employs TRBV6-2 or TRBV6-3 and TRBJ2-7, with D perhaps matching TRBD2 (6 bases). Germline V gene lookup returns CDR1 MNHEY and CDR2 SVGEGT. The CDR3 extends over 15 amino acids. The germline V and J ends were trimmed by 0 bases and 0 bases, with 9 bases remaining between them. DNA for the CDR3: TGTGCCAGCAGTTACTCTGTGGGACTCTCCTACGAGCAGTACGTC. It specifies CASSYSVGLSYEQYV.

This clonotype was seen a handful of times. The CDR3 sequence is CASSVATTVGPPDTQYF. The CDR3 coding sequence is TGTGCCAGCAGCGTAGCTACGACGGTGGGGCCACCAGATACGCAGTATTTT. This chain uses TRBV9 with TRBJ2-3; D is possibly TRBD1 (5 bases). Looked up from germline, CDR1 is SGDLS and CDR2 is YYNGEE. V lost 0 bases, J lost 4 bases, and 18 bases lay in between. The CDR3 is 17 amino acids.

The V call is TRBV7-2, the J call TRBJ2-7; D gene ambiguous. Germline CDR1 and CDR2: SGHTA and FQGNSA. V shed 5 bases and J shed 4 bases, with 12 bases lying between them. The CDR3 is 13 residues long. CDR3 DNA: TGTGCCAGCAGCCCACGTGGACGGTACGAGCAGTACTTC. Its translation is CASSPRGRYEQYF.

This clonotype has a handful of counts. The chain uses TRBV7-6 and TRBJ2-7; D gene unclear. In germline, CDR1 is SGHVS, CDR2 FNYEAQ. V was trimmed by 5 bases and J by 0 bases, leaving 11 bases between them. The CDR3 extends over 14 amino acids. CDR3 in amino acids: CASSVGETSYEQYF. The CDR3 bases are TGTGCCAGCAGCGTTGGGGAAACCTCCTACGAGCAGTACTTC.

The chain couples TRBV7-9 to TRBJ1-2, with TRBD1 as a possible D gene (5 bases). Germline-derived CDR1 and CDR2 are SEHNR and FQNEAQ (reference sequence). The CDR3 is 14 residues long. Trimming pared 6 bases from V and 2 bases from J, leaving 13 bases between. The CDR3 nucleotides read TGTGCCAGCAGTATGGGGCCCGGAAACTATGGCTACACCTTC. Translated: CASSMGPGNYGYTF.